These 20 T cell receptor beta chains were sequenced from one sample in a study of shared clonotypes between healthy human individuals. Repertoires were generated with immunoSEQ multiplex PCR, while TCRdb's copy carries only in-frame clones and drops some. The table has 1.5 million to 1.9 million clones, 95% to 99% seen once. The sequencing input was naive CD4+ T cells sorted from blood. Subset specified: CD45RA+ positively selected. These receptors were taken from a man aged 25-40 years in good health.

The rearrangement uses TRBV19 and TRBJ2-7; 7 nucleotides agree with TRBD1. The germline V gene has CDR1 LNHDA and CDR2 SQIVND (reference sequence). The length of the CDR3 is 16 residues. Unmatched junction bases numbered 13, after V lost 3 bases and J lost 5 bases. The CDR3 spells CASSIKGARMNDEQYF. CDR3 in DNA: TGTGCCAGTAGTATTAAGGGGGCGCGGATGAACGACGAGCAGTACTTC.

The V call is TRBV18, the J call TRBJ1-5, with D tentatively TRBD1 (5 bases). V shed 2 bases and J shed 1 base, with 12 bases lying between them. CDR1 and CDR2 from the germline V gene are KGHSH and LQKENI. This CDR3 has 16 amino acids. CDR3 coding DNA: TGTGCCAGCTCACCATTGGCGCAGGGAAGCAATCAGCCCCAGCATTTT. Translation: CASSPLAQGSNQPQHF.

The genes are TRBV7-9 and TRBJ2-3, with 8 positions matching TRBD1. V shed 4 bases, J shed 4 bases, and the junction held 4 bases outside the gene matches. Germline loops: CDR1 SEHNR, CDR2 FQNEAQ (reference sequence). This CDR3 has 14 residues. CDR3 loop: CASSSGQGPDTQYF. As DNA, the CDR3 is TGTGCCAGCAGCTCCGGACAGGGCCCAGATACGCAGTATTTT.

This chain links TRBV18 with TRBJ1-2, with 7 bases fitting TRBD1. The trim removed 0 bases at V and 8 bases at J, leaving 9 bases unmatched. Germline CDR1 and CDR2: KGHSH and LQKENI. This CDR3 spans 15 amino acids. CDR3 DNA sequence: TGTGCCAGCTCACCACCAAACTTAGGGGGCTCCGGCTACACCTTC. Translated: CASSPPNLGGSGYTF.

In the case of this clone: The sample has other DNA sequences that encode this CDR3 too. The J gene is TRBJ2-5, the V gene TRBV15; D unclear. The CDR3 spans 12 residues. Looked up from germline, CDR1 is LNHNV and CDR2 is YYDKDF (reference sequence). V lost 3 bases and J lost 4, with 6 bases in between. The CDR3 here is CATSRVGETQYF. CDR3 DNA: TGTGCCACCAGCAGGGTGGGAGAGACCCAGTACTTC.

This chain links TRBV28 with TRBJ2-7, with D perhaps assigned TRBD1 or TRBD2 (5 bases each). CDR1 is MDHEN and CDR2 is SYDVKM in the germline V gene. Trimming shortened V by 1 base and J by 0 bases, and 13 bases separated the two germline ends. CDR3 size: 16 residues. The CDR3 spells CASSLSRDPNSYEQYF. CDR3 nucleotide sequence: TGTGCCAGCAGTTTATCCCGGGACCCTAACTCCTACGAGCAGTACTTC. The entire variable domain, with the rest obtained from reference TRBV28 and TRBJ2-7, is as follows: DVKVTQSSRYLVKRTGEKVFLECVQDMDHENMFWYRQDPGLGLRLIYFSYDVKMKEKGDIPEGYSVSREKKERFSLILESASTNQTSMYLCASSLSRDPNSYEQYFGPGTRLTVT.

The CDR3 reads CASSIAGRSQHF. CDR3 in DNA: TGTGCCAGTAGTATAGCGGGAAGGTCCCAGCATTTT. The chain uses TRBV19 and TRBJ1-5; the D is unclear. From germline, CDR1 is LNHDA and CDR2 SQIVND (reference sequence). This CDR3 contains 12 residues. Deletions cut 1 base from V and 11 bases from J, with 9 bases between.

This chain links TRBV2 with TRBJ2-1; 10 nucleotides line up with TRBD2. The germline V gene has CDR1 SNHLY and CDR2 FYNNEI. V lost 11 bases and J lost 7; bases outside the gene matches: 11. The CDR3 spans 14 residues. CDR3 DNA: TGTGCCGGGAAGCGGGAGGGCCTTCGTAATGAGCAGTTCTTC. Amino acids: CAGKREGLRNEQFF.

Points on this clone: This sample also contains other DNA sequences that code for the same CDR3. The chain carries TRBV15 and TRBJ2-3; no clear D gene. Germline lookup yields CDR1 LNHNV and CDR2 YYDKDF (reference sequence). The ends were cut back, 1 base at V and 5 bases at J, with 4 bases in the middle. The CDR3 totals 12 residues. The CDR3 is CATSRVGDTQYF. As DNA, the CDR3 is TGTGCCACCAGCAGAGTTGGAGATACGCAGTATTTT.

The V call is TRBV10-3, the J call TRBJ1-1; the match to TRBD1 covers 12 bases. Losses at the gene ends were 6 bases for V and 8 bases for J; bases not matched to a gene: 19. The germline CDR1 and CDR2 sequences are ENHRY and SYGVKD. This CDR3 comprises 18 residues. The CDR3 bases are TGTGCCATCAGACCAATGCCCGGGACAGGGGGCGCGACTCAAGAAGCTTTCTTT. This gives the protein CAIRPMPGTGGATQEAFF.

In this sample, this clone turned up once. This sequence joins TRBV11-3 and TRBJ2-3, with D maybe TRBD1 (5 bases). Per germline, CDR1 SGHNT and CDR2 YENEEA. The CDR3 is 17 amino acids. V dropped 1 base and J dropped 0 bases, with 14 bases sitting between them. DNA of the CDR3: TGTGCCAGCAGCTTAGGATTGGGGCTACCTAGCACAGATACGCAGTATTTT. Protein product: CASSLGLGLPSTDTQYF.

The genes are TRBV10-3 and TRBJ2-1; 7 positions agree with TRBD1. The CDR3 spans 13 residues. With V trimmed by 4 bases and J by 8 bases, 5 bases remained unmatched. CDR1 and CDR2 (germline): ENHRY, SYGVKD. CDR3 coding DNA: TGTGCCATCAGTGGGGACAGCAGCGATGAGCAGTTCTTC. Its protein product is CAISGDSSDEQFF.

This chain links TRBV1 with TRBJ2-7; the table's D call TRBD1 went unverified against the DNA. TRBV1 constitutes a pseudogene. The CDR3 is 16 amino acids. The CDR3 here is CTSSQDRPGGLYEQYF. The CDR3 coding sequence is TGCACCAGCAGCCAAGATCGGCCAGGGGGCCTCTACGAGCAGTACTTC.

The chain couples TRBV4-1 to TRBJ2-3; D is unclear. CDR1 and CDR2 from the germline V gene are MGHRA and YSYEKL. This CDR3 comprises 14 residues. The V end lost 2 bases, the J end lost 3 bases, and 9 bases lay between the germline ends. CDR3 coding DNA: TGCGCCAGCAGCCAACCTATCGTTACAGATACGCAGTATTTT. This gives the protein CASSQPIVTDTQYF.

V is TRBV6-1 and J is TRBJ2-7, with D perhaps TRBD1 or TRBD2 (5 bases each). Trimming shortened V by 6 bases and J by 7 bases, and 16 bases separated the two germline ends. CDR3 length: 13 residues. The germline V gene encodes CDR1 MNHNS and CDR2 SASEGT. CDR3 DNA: TGTGCCAGCAGGGGGAGCAGGGTGGGGGAGCAGTACTTC. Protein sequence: CASRGSRVGEQYF.

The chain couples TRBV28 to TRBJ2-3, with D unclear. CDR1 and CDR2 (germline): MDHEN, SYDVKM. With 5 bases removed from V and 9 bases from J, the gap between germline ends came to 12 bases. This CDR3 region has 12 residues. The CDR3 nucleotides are TGTGCCAGCAGTGACGGACGGCCCACGCAGTATTTT. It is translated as CASSDGRPTQYF. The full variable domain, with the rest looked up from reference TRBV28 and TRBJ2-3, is DVKVTQSSRYLVKRTGEKVFLECVQDMDHENMFWYRQDPGLGLRLIYFSYDVKMKEKGDIPEGYSVSREKKERFSLILESASTNQTSMYLCASSDGRPTQYFGPGTRLTVL.

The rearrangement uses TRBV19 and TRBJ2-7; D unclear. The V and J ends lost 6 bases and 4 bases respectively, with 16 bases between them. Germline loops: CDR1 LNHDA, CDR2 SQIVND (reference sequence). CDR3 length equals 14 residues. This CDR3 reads CASSQEQVWYEQYF. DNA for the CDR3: TGTGCCAGTAGCCAGGAGCAAGTATGGTACGAGCAGTACTTC.

The chain's CDR3 is CASSLRSLRSGRASDTQYF. In DNA form, the CDR3 reads TGCGCCAGCAGCTTGAGGAGTCTCCGGAGCGGGAGGGCCTCAGATACGCAGTATTTT. The chain recombines TRBV5-1 with TRBJ2-3, with 10 bases identical to TRBD2. The germline gives CDR1 SGHRS, CDR2 YFSETQ. J gave up 4 bases and V 1 base, and 15 bases lay outside the gene matches. The CDR3 runs to 19 residues.

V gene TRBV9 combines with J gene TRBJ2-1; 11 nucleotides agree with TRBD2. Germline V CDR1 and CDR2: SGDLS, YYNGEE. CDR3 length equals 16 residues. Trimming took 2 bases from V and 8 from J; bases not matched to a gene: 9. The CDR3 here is CASSVSGRAFSDEQFF. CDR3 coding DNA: TGTGCCAGCAGCGTTAGCGGGAGGGCATTCAGCGATGAGCAGTTCTTC. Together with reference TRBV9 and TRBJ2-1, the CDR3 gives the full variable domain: DSGVTQTPKHLITATGQRVTLRCSPRSGDLSVYWYQQSLDQGLQFLIQYYNGEERAKGNILERFSAQQFPDLHSELNLSSLELGDSALYFCASSVSGRAFSDEQFFGPGTRLTVL.

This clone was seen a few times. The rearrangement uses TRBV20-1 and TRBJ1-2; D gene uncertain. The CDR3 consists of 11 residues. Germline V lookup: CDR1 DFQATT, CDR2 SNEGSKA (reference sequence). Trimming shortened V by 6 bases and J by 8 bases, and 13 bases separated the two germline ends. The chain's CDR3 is CSANDPGGYTF. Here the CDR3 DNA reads TGCAGTGCCAACGACCCGGGCGGCTACACCTTC.